Listed here are 16 T cell receptor beta chains from one sample, sequenced in a study of blood T cell repertoires in COVID-19. Assay: immunoSEQ multiplex PCR; the TCRdb copy retains only in-frame clones and omits some. The sample includes some 210,000 clones, about 83% of them seen just once. Sequencing was done on a sample of peripheral blood. The receptors come from a man aged 45-60 years with active or convalescent COVID-19.

The chain carries TRBV5-1 and TRBJ1-2; 7 bases map to TRBD1. The CDR3 has 15 residues. Germline assignment: CDR1 SGHRS and CDR2 YFSETQ. V lost 4 bases to trimming and J lost 3 bases; unmatched junction nucleotides: 9. In nucleotides, the CDR3 is TGCGCCAGCAGCCCTACACTCGACAGGGACTATGGCTACACCTTC. This translates into CASSPTLDRDYGYTF.

The chain employs TRBV27 and TRBJ1-3; 9 bases are a match to TRBD1. Germline V gene data show CDR1 as MNHEY and CDR2 as SMNVEV (reference sequence). Trimming took 5 bases from V and 4 from J; bases not matched to a gene: 9. CDR3 length: 16 amino acids. The CDR3 reads CASSPGTGSPGNTIYF. CDR3 sequence (DNA): TGTGCCAGCAGTCCTGGGACAGGGTCCCCCGGAAACACCATATATTTT.

This clone has only one observation. The V call is TRBV7-2, the J call TRBJ2-7; maybe TRBD2 (5 bases). The CDR3 covers 13 residues. Germline-derived CDR1 and CDR2 are SGHTA and FQGNSA. Trimming removed 1 base from V and 8 bases from J, with 12 bases in between. The CDR3, as DNA: TGTGCCAGCAGCTTAGACAGCGGTAAGCAGCAGTACTTC. Its protein is CASSLDSGKQQYF.

V gene TRBV5-1 combines with J gene TRBJ2-3; 8 positions match TRBD1. Germline values: CDR1 SGHRS, CDR2 YFSETQ. V dropped 0 bases and J dropped 0; count of bases not matched to a gene: 3. CDR3 length: 16 residues. CDR3 in amino acids: CASSLVQGASTDTQYF. CDR3 DNA sequence: TGCGCCAGCAGCTTGGTCCAGGGGGCGAGCACAGATACGCAGTATTTT.

This sequence joins TRBV28 and TRBJ1-3; 9 bases are a match to TRBD1. There are 14 residues in the CDR3. Germline lookup yields CDR1 MDHEN and CDR2 SYDVKM. Losses at the gene ends were 8 bases for V and 0 bases for J; bases not matched to a gene: 2. The CDR3 DNA reads TGTGCCAGCCAGACAGGGGGCTCTGGAAACACCATATATTTT. It yields the protein CASQTGGSGNTIYF. The full variable domain, its missing parts supplied by reference TRBV28 and TRBJ1-3, is DVKVTQSSRYLVKRTGEKVFLECVQDMDHENMFWYRQDPGLGLRLIYFSYDVKMKEKGDIPEGYSVSREKKERFSLILESASTNQTSMYLCASQTGGSGNTIYFGEGSWLTVV.

J is TRBJ2-1 and V is TRBV2, with 13 bases that match TRBD2. Per the germline V gene, CDR1 is SNHLY and CDR2 is FYNNEI. V lost 5 bases, J lost 7 bases, and 8 bases stayed unmatched. The length of the CDR3 is 16 residues. The CDR3 loop reads CASSLRLAGGSNEQFF. CDR3 DNA sequence: TGTGCCAGCAGTCTCCGACTAGCGGGGGGCTCTAATGAGCAGTTCTTC.

The chain combines TRBV28 with TRBJ1-2; D is uncertain. Trimming removed 7 bases from V and 6 bases from J, with 15 bases in between. Germline CDR1 MDHEN, CDR2 SYDVKM. The CDR3 length is 13 residues. The CDR3 DNA reads TGTGCCAGCACCCCCGCCAGATTGCATGGCTACACCTTC. This codes for CASTPARLHGYTF.

V and J are TRBV7-8 and TRBJ2-3; 10 bases map to TRBD2. With V trimmed by 2 bases and J by 4 bases, 6 bases remained unmatched. Germline lookup yields CDR1 SGHVS and CDR2 FQNEAQ. The CDR3 length is 16 residues. Written as DNA, the CDR3 is TGTGCCAGCAGCTTAACGGTAGCGGGGGGTTCAGATACGCAGTATTTT. This sequence encodes CASSLTVAGGSDTQYF.

The J gene is TRBJ2-7, the V gene TRBV20-1, with 8 nucleotides matching TRBD1. With V trimmed by 8 bases and J by 8 bases, 8 bases remained unmatched. The CDR3 consists of 11 residues. The germline V gene encodes CDR1 DFQATT and CDR2 SNEGSKA (reference sequence). The CDR3 region has the DNA TGCAGTTCGTATGACAGGGGCCAGCAGTACTTC. Amino acid sequence: CSSYDRGQQYF.

The V call is TRBV7-9, the J call TRBJ1-1; D is possibly TRBD1 (6 bases). Germline V CDR1 and CDR2: SEHNR, FQNEAQ (reference sequence). This CDR3 spans 15 amino acids. V was pared by 2 bases and J by 0 bases, with 10 bases between. In DNA form, the CDR3 reads TGTGCCAGCAGCTTATCCTCAGGGGTGAACACTGAAGCTTTCTTT. Translating gives CASSLSSGVNTEAFF.

The chain employs TRBV7-9 and TRBJ1-2, with 7 bases that match TRBD1. The CDR3 is 16 residues long. V gave up 2 bases and J gave up 4 bases; unmatched junction bases: 10. Germline CDR1 SEHNR, CDR2 FQNEAQ (reference sequence). Here the CDR3 reads CASSLLGWDSIYGYTF. CDR3 bases: TGTGCCAGCAGCTTATTAGGTTGGGACAGCATCTATGGCTACACCTTC.

This clone was observed a few times. The rearrangement links TRBV4-3 to TRBJ1-2; 12 bases align to TRBD1. Germline CDR1 reads LGHNA; CDR2 reads YSLEER. With 0 bases clipped from V and 4 bases from J, the junction kept 12 bases outside the gene matches. The CDR3 extends over 19 amino acids. The CDR3 loop reads CASSQDLGDRGLGGYGYTF. As DNA, the CDR3 is TGCGCCAGCAGCCAAGATCTAGGGGACAGGGGGCTGGGTGGCTATGGCTACACCTTC.

The chain couples TRBV6-4 to TRBJ2-1; D may be TRBD2 (6 bases). This CDR3 region has 13 residues. Per the germline V gene, CDR1 is MRHNA and CDR2 is SNTAGT. V shed 3 bases and J shed 5 bases, with 8 bases lying between them. DNA for the CDR3: TGTGCCAGCAGTGAGGAGGGAAACAATGAGCAGTTCTTC. Its translation: CASSEEGNNEQFF.

This chain links TRBV3-1 (or the pseudogene TRBV3-2) with TRBJ1-2; TRBD1 matches 8 bases. CDR3 length: 14 residues. Germline trimming cut 3 bases from V and 8 bases from J; bases unmatched to any gene: 8. Per germline, CDR1 LGHDT and CDR2 YNNKEL (reference sequence). CDR3 sequence: CASSQGDRLRGYTF. The CDR3 DNA sequence: TGTGCCAGCAGCCAGGGGGACAGGTTACGCGGCTACACCTTC.

This sequence joins TRBV7-2 and TRBJ1-2, with D possibly TRBD1 on 5 matching bases. CDR3 length: 13 residues. CDR1 is SGHTA, CDR2 FQGNSA, per germline. Trimming took off 5 bases at V and 1 base at J, with 8 bases between the two ends. CDR3 in DNA: TGTGCCAGCAGCCTCGACAGTAACTATGGCTACACCTTC. It codes for CASSLDSNYGYTF.

The J gene is TRBJ2-1, the V gene TRBV12-3 or TRBV12-4; D is ambiguous. With 10 bases removed from V and 10 bases from J, the gap between germline ends came to 11 bases. The length of the CDR3 is 10 residues. This chain's CDR3 is CATNTEEQFF. Here the CDR3 DNA reads TGTGCCACTAATACGGAGGAGCAGTTCTTC.